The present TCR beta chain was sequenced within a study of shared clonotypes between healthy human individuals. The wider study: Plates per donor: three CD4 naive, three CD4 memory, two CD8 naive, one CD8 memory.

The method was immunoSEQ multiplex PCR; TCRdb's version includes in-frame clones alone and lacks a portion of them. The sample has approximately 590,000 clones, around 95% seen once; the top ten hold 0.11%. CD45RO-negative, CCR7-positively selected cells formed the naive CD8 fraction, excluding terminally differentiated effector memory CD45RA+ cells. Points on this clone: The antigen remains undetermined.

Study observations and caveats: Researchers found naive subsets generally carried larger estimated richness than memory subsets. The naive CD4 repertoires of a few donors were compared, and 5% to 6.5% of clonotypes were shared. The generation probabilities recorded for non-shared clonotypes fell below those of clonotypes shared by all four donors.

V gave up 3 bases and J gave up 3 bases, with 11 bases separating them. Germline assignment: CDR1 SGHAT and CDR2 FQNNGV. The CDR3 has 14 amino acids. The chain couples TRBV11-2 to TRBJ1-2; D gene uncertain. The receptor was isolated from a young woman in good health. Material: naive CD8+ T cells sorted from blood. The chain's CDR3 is CASSFGGRDYGYTF. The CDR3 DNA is TGTGCCAGCAGCTTTGGAGGGAGGGACTATGGCTACACCTTC.